A single TCR beta chain is shown here with its context. Its recognized antigen is unknown. The input lacks base qualities; no much larger clone sits a single base away. TCRbeta CDR3 regions were amplified from genomic DNA by means of the immunoSEQ Assay, a bias-controlled multiplex PCR. In the original analysis: The number of nucleated cells in each sample was estimated from the amplification of reference gene primers within the assay. To quantify the absolute abundance of each unique TCRbeta CDR3 rearrangement, sequence reads were collapsed and filtered. For each sample, productive Simpson clonality was calculated by taking the square root of Simpson's diversity index across productive rearrangements. What TCRdb holds here is the immuneACCESS table cut down to in-frame rearrangements. Part of the clones is not present; checked against another copy, under half of the missing clones reflect an unresolved V gene, and the others are unexplained. For V, J and clone size, that table is used; D and trimming come from the DNA. The sample includes about 210,000 clones, with around four fifths observed a single time. The ten biggest clones cover 7.5% to 9% of the sample.

This entry belongs to a study of blood T cell repertoires in COVID-19 (dated by TCRdb to about 2020). Some background on the complete study: Collaborator samples came from the United States, Italy and Spain and covered acute and convalescent phases of COVID-19. The material from the prospective study consisted of cDNA or gDNA derived from T cells, B-cell-depleted T cells, or PBMCs. Where available, HLA class I and class II types were taken from metadata supplied by the sample provider and were not determined by assay-based typing. A de-identified subject ID, COVID-19 status, age in years and sex were almost always included in the sample metadata. The repertoires were released in a freely available public database intended as a resource for research on the immune response to SARS-CoV-2. The samples were drawn from the first 160 participants of the ongoing ImmuneRACE study and from more than 1,000 subjects provided by 6 global collaborators. Subjects who had been exposed to COVID-19, were actively infected with it, or had recovered from it provided the deeply sampled blood TCRbeta repertoires that made up the dataset.

Results and caveats for the whole study, not just this receptor: How much clinical and demographic metadata was included differed by source and by participant, and the metadata was provided uncurated.

Whole blood was collected in K2EDTA tubes by collaborating institutions according to the institutions' own protocols. Collaborator samples were shipped for TCRbeta analysis as frozen whole blood, isolated PBMCs, or DNA extracted from either sample type. The V end loses 3 bases and the J end loses 1 base, and a stretch of 14 bases separates them. The CDR1 and CDR2 encoded by the germline V gene are MDHEN and SYDVKM. Reading from cysteine to phenylalanine, the CDR3 counts 16 amino acids. The sequence is cut down to CDR3 DNA, 48 bases in frame from base 1. Source material: peripheral blood. This TCR was recovered from a woman aged 50 to 65 with acute or convalescent COVID-19. The receptor chain draws on TRBV28 and TRBJ2-3; TRBD1 is a weak D gene call, 7 bases matching. The CDR3 region reads CASSFYRGGGTDTQYF. The DNA reads as follows: TGTGCCAGCAGTTTCTACAGGGGAGGCGGCACAGATACGCAGTATTTT.